The 28 T cell receptor beta chains below were found in one sample sequenced in a study of T cell changes during pregnancy in multiple sclerosis. This table comes from immunoSEQ multiplex PCR, and its TCRdb copy is limited to in-frame clones, with some not included. Altogether about 48,000 clones are present, approximately 85% being singletons, with the ten largest covering around 1.2%. Sequences were derived from CD4+ T cells from peripheral blood mononuclear cells, sampled in the second trimester of pregnancy. These receptors all come from a female donor with multiple sclerosis, enrolled in a pregnancy study.

The chain joins TRBV5-1 to TRBJ2-1; TRBD2 matches at 7 bases. CDR1 and CDR2 from the germline V gene are SGHRS and YFSETQ. CDR3 length: 15 residues. J was trimmed by 4 bases and V by 0 bases; bases with no gene match: 4. The DNA of the CDR3 is TGCGCCAGCAGCTTGGGCCTAGCGGTTTACAATGAGCAGTTCTTC. It codes for CASSLGLAVYNEQFF.

This rearrangement joins TRBV18 to TRBJ2-1, with unresolved D. Trimming shortened V by 2 bases and J by 6 bases, and 8 bases separated the two germline ends. The germline V gene has CDR1 KGHSH and CDR2 LQKENI. The CDR3 spans 13 residues. CDR3 sequence reads: CASSPNSGNEQFF. CDR3 nucleotides: TGTGCCAGCTCACCAAATTCGGGCAATGAGCAGTTCTTC.

This rearrangement joins TRBV2 to TRBJ2-2; 7 positions agree with TRBD2. J lost 0 bases, V lost 6 bases, and 7 bases had no gene match. Germline assignment: CDR1 SNHLY and CDR2 FYNNEI. This CDR3 comprises 16 residues. CDR3: CASRDLAVANTGELFF. CDR3 in DNA: TGTGCCAGCAGGGATCTAGCGGTAGCGAACACCGGGGAGCTGTTTTTT.

The chain employs TRBV19 and TRBJ2-2; TRBD2 matches at 12 bases. The ends lost 11 bases at V and 3 bases at J; junction bases unmatched: 4. This CDR3 has 14 residues. In germline, CDR1 is LNHDA, CDR2 SQIVND (reference sequence). In nucleotides, the CDR3 is TGTGCCGGCCGGACTAGCGGGGACACCGGGGAGCTGTTTTTT. This gives the protein CAGRTSGDTGELFF.

V and J are TRBV18 and TRBJ2-7; 11 nucleotides agree with TRBD2. Unmatched junction bases numbered 6, after V lost 0 bases and J lost 5 bases. The CDR3 contains 16 residues. CDR1 and CDR2 (germline): KGHSH, LQKENI. CDR3 amino acids: CASSPPSSGRSHEQYF. The CDR3 DNA follows: TGTGCCAGCTCACCACCGTCTAGCGGGAGGTCCCACGAGCAGTACTTC.

V and J are TRBV4-1 and TRBJ2-1, with TRBD2 as a possible D gene (6 bases). Germline CDR1 reads MGHRA; CDR2 reads YSYEKL. There are 14 residues in the CDR3. With 2 bases removed from V and 4 bases from J, the gap between germline ends came to 9 bases. Written as DNA, the CDR3 is TGCGCCAGCAGCCAATGGAGGGGTTACAATGAGCAGTTCTTC. This codes for CASSQWRGYNEQFF.

The genes are TRBV5-4 and TRBJ2-1, with TRBD2 identical over 9 bases. Germline-derived CDR1 and CDR2 are SGHNT and YYREEE (reference sequence). Trimming cost V 1 base and J 4 bases; bases outside gene matches: 3. This CDR3 is 15 amino acids long. The CDR3 region has the DNA TGTGCCAGCAGCTTGCCTAGCGGGATTTACAATGAGCAGTTCTTC. Its protein product is CASSLPSGIYNEQFF.

Comments on this clone: One end of the junction does not line up with germline, which may come from a read error. V is TRBV2 and J is TRBJ2-1; D possibly uses TRBD1 or TRBD2 (5 bases each). Germline CDR1 SNHLY, CDR2 FYNNEI. The CDR3 length is 15 residues. For the CDR3, the DNA is TGTGCCAGCAGTCAAGCAGGGAGCTCCTACAATGAGCAGTTCTTC. Translating gives CASSQAGSSYNEQFF. The whole variable domain, filled in from reference TRBV2 and TRBJ2-1, reads EPEVTQTPSHQVTQMGQEVILRCVPISNHLYFYWYRQILGQKVEFLVSFYNNEISEKSEIFDDQFSVERPDGSNFTLKIRSTKLEDSAMYFCASSQAGSSYNEQFFGPGTRLTVL.

The rearrangement links TRBV6-5 to TRBJ2-2; no clear D. Germline V gene lookup returns CDR1 MNHEY and CDR2 SVGAGI. Trimming cost V 7 bases and J 7 bases, with 13 bases left between them. This CDR3 spans 13 amino acids. CDR3 DNA: TGTGCCAGCACGTTAAGGCGGTACGGGGAGCTGTTTTTT. Its translation is CASTLRRYGELFF.

This clone was seen just once. The chain employs TRBV10-3 and TRBJ2-2, with D possibly TRBD2 on 5 matching bases. This CDR3 spans 14 amino acids. Trimming cost V 11 bases and J 0 bases, with 13 bases left between them. Germline assignment: CDR1 ENHRY and CDR2 SYGVKD. The CDR3 nucleotides read TGTGCCTCCCGTAGGGAGACGAACACCGGGGAGCTGTTTTTT. Translation gives CASRRETNTGELFF.

The chain combines TRBV11-2 with TRBJ1-1, with TRBD1 as a possible D gene (6 bases). Germline CDR1 and CDR2: SGHAT and FQNNGV. CDR3 length: 15 residues. V lost 2 bases and J 1 base, leaving 11 bases between the germline ends. CDR3 protein: CASSLHGTKNTEAFF. CDR3 sequence (DNA): TGTGCCAGCAGCTTACATGGGACAAAGAACACTGAAGCTTTCTTT.

This chain links TRBV10-3 with TRBJ1-1; D not certain. The V end lost 2 bases, the J end lost 2 bases, and 6 bases lay between the germline ends. This CDR3 is 13 amino acids long. Germline V lookup: CDR1 ENHRY, CDR2 SYGVKD. In DNA form, the CDR3 reads TGTGCCATCAGTGAGACGGTAAACACTGAAGCTTTCTTT. Its protein product is CAISETVNTEAFF.

The rearrangement joins TRBV19 to TRBJ1-3; 7 bases fit TRBD1. Germline loops: CDR1 LNHDA, CDR2 SQIVND (reference sequence). V was clipped by 10 bases and J by 0 bases; unmatched bases: 9. There are 15 residues in the CDR3. CDR3 sequence (DNA): TGTGCCACCCGTACAGGGGCAATCTCTGGAAACACCATATATTTT. It is translated as CATRTGAISGNTIYF.

The CDR3 nucleotides are TGTGCCAGCAGCCGGACTAGCGACTCCTACAATGAGCAGTTCTTC. Translated, it gives CASSRTSDSYNEQFF. The chain combines TRBV5-4 with TRBJ2-1; 9 bases map to TRBD2. J gave up 0 bases and V 4 bases, and 2 bases lay outside the gene matches. There are 15 residues in the CDR3. Germline V lookup: CDR1 SGHNT, CDR2 YYREEE (reference sequence).

V gene TRBV7-2 combines with J gene TRBJ2-2; unclear D gene. Deletions cut 8 bases from V and 0 bases from J, with 16 bases between. The CDR3 is 16 amino acids. Germline V gene sequence: CDR1 SGHTA, CDR2 FQGNSA. The CDR3 sequence: CASALGGSANTGELFF. The CDR3 DNA reads as TGTGCCAGCGCCCTAGGCGGCAGCGCGAACACCGGGGAGCTGTTTTTT.

The chain is built from TRBV10-3 and TRBJ2-7; no definite D call. V was pared by 2 bases and J by 2 bases, with 10 bases between. CDR3 length equals 14 residues. CDR1 and CDR2 (germline): ENHRY, SYGVKD. CDR3 residues: CAISEGLPAYEQYF. As DNA, the CDR3 is TGTGCCATCAGTGAGGGTCTACCCGCCTACGAGCAGTACTTC.

CDR3 in amino acids: CASSLAGTGKAYEQYF. In DNA, the CDR3 is TGTGCCAGCAGCTTGGCCGGGACAGGGAAGGCCTACGAGCAGTACTTC. The chain combines TRBV5-5 with TRBJ2-7, with 9 bases lining up with TRBD1. The CDR3 contains 16 residues. Germline assignment: CDR1 SGHKS and CDR2 YYEKEE (reference sequence). V dropped 0 bases and J dropped 2; count of bases not matched to a gene: 6.

The V gene is TRBV6-5, the J gene TRBJ2-3; D is unresolved. The germline V gene encodes CDR1 MNHEY and CDR2 SVGAGI. CDR3 size: 15 residues. The ends were cut back, 11 bases at V and 0 bases at J, with 18 bases in the middle. This chain's CDR3 is CASGRGRTSTDTQYF. DNA for the CDR3: TGTGCCTCTGGCCGAGGAAGAACTAGCACAGATACGCAGTATTTT.

The genes are TRBV6-1 and TRBJ1-5, with a weak D call TRBD1 (5 bases). Trimming shortened V by 6 bases and J by 7 bases, and 16 bases separated the two germline ends. In germline, CDR1 is MNHNS, CDR2 SASEGT. This CDR3 is 14 amino acids long. The CDR3 nucleotides read TGTGCCAGCAGCCGAAGGCAGGGTTTGCAGCCCCAGCATTTT. It encodes CASSRRQGLQPQHF.

The J gene is TRBJ2-2, the V gene TRBV4-1; TRBD2 is a possible D gene (5 bases). Trimming cost V 3 bases and J 5 bases, with 10 bases left between them. The CDR3 has 14 amino acids. Germline V lookup: CDR1 MGHRA, CDR2 YSYEKL. DNA of the CDR3: TGCGCCAGCAGCCACGGCGGAGGTACCGGGGAGCTGTTTTTT. It yields the protein CASSHGGGTGELFF.

The V and J genes are TRBV11-3 and TRBJ2-2, with 8 bases that match TRBD2. CDR1 and CDR2 from the germline V gene are SGHNT and YENEEA. The junction had 5 bases not matched to a gene; V was cut back by 5 bases and J by 3 bases. The CDR3 has 15 amino acids. The CDR3 sequence: CASSVTSADTGELFF. DNA of the CDR3: TGTGCCAGCAGCGTGACTAGCGCCGACACCGGGGAGCTGTTTTTT.

In its sample, this clone was seen a few times. V is TRBV30 and J is TRBJ2-1; D is ambiguous. Trimming took 0 bases from V and 6 from J, leaving 9 bases between them. This CDR3 comprises 13 residues. The germline V gene has CDR1 GTSNPN and CDR2 SVGIG (reference sequence). CDR3 nucleotide sequence: TGTGCCTGGAGTGTACGCGGATTCAATGAGCAGTTCTTC. Translated, it gives CAWSVRGFNEQFF. The full variable domain, completed using reference TRBV30 and TRBJ2-1, is SQTIHQWPATLVQPVGSPLSLECTVEGTSNPNLYWYRQAAGRGLQLLFYSVGIGQISSEVPQNLSASRPQDRQFILSSKKLLLSDSGFYLCAWSVRGFNEQFFGPGTRLTVL.

This clone was recorded a few times. V is TRBV4-1 and J is TRBJ2-4, with a weak D call TRBD2 (6 bases). Germline values: CDR1 MGHRA, CDR2 YSYEKL. V was pared by 0 bases and J by 6 bases, with 18 bases between. The CDR3 consists of 17 residues. CDR3 protein: CASSQDFQGGNSNIQYF. CDR3 DNA sequence: TGCGCCAGCAGCCAAGATTTTCAGGGAGGCAACTCAAACATTCAGTACTTC.

The rearrangement joins TRBV5-1 to TRBJ1-2; 9 bases align to TRBD1. Germline trimming cut 0 bases from V and 7 bases from J; bases unmatched to any gene: 4. Per germline, CDR1 SGHRS and CDR2 YFSETQ. The CDR3 extends over 14 amino acids. CDR3 region: CASSLGDRVAGYTF. The CDR3 DNA sequence: TGCGCCAGCAGCTTGGGGGACAGGGTGGCTGGCTACACCTTC. The variable domain in full, with the rest retrieved from reference TRBV5-1 and TRBJ1-2, is KAGVTQTPRYLIKTRGQQVTLSCSPISGHRSVSWYQQTPGQGLQFLFEYFSETQRNKGNFPGRFSGRQFSNSRSEMNVSTLELGDSALYLCASSLGDRVAGYTFGSGTRLTVV.

J is TRBJ2-5 and V is TRBV18, with TRBD2 identical over 11 bases. The CDR3 has 15 amino acids. The germline CDR1 and CDR2 sequences are KGHSH and LQKENI. Losses at the gene ends were 6 bases for V and 1 base for J; bases not matched to a gene: 4. DNA for the CDR3: TGTGCCAGCTCGATAGCGGGAGGGCTCCAAGAGACCCAGTACTTC. This gives the protein CASSIAGGLQETQYF.

In nucleotides, the CDR3 is TGTGCCAGCAGCCGTGACAGGGGTCATGTTGGAGGCGAGCAGTACTTC. Amino acids: CASSRDRGHVGGEQYF. The chain carries TRBV7-2 and TRBJ2-7; 8 positions agree with TRBD1. Germline V gene data show CDR1 as SGHTA and CDR2 as FQGNSA. The trim removed 5 bases at V and 6 bases at J, leaving 15 bases unmatched. This CDR3 has 16 amino acids. The whole variable domain, remainder taken from reference TRBV7-2 and TRBJ2-7, is GAGVSQSPSNKVTEKGKDVELRCDPISGHTALYWYRQSLGQGLEFLIYFQGNSAPDKSGLPSDRFSAERTGGSVSTLTIQRTQQEDSAVYLCASSRDRGHVGGEQYFGPGTRLTVT.

V and J are TRBV27 and TRBJ2-7; 8 nucleotides line up with TRBD1. The CDR3 length is 15 residues. Germline CDR1 is MNHEY and CDR2 is SMNVEV (reference sequence). V shed 3 bases and J 5 bases; nucleotides not matched to a gene: 9. The CDR3 sequence: CASSFRQGSSHEQYF. CDR3 sequence (DNA): TGTGCCAGCAGTTTTCGACAGGGGAGTAGCCACGAGCAGTACTTC.

This chain joins TRBV29-1 and TRBJ1-2, with 8 positions matching TRBD1. Per germline, CDR1 SQVTM and CDR2 ANQGSEA. Trimming removed 3 bases from V and 8 bases from J; junction bases left unmatched: 5. The CDR3 totals 12 residues. The CDR3 here is CSVEAGGGGYTF. CDR3 DNA: TGCAGCGTTGAGGCAGGGGGCGGGGGCTACACCTTC.